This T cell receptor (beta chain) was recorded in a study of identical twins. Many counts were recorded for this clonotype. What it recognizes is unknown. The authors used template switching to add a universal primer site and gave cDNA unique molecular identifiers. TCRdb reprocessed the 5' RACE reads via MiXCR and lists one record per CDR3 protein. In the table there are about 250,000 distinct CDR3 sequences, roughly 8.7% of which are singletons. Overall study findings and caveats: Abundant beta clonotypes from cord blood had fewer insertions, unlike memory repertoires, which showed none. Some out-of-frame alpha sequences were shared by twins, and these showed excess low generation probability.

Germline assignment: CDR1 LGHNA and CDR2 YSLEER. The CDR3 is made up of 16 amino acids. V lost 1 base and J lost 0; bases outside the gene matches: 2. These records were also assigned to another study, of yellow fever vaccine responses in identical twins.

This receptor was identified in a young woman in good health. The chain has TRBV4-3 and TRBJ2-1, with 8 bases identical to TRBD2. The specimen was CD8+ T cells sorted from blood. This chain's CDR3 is CASSQVAGRSYNEQFF. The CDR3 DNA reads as TGCGCCAGCAGCCAAGTAGCGGGGCGCTCCTACAATGAGCAGTTCTTC.